Listed here is a single T cell receptor beta chain. Germline V gene sequence: CDR1 SEHNR, CDR2 FQNEAQ (reference sequence). The CDR3 loop spans 15 amino acids. V was pared by 6 bases and J by 5 bases, with 11 bases of the junction left unmatched. The data were taken from a study of T-cell reconstitution after alpha-beta-depleted transplantation in children. Preparation of the TCRbeta library used unique molecular identifiers. TCRdb called the PCR reads again in MiXCR, with one record for every CDR3 protein. This table has 450,000 to 700,000 distinct CDR3 sequences, roughly a quarter appearing once. The sequencing used PBMCs, collected before TCRalphabeta/CD19-depleted stem cell transplant. This chain uses TRBV7-9 with TRBJ2-5; 8 bases are shared with TRBD1. The clonotype was recovered from a boy in the first two years of life with Wiskott-Aldrich syndrome, due to receive a stem cell transplant. The CDR3 DNA reads as TGTGCCAGCAGTCTTCACGGGACAGGCGGCGAGACCCAGTACTTC. It specifies CASSLHGTGGETQYF.